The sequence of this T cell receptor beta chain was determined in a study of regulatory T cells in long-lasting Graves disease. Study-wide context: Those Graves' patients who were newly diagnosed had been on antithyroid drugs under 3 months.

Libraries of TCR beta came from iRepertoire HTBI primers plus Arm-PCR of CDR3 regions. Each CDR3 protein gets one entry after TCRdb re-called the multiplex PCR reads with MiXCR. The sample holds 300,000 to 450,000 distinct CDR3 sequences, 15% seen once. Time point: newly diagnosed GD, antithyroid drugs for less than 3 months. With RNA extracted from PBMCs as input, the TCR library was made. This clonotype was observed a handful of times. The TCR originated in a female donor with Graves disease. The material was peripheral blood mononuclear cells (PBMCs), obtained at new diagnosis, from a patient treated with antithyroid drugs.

CDR3 DNA: TGCGCCAGCAGCCGGGGGGGGGGGTTGGACACAGATACGCAGTATTTT. Encoded protein: CASSRGGGLDTDTQYF. The chain links TRBV4-1 to TRBJ2-3; 7 nucleotides line up with TRBD2. CDR1 is MGHRA, CDR2 YSYEKL, per germline. The length of the CDR3 is 16 residues. The ends lost 4 bases at V and 2 bases at J; junction bases unmatched: 9.